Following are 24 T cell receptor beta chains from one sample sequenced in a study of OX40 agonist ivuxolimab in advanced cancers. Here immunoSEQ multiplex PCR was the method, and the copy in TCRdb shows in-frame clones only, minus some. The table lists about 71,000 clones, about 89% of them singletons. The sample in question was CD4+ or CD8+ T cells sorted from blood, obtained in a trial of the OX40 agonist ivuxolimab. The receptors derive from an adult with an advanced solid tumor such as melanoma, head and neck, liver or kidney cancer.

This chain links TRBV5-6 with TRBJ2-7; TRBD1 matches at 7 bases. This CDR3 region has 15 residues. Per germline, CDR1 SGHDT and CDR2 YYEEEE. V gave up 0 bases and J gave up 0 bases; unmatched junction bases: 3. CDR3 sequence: CASSLDRGNSYEQYF. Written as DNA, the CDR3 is TGTGCCAGCAGCTTGGACAGGGGCAACTCCTACGAGCAGTACTTC.

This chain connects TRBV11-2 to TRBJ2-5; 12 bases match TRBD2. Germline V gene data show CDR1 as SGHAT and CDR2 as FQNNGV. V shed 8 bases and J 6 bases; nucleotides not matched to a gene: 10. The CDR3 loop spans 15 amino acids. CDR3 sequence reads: CASAYLAGGPQTQYF. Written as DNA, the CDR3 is TGTGCCAGCGCCTACCTAGCGGGAGGGCCACAGACCCAGTACTTC.

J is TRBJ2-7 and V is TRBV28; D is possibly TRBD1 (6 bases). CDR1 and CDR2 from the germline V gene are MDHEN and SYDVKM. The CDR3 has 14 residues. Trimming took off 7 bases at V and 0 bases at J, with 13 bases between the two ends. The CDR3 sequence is CASTAGDNSYEQYF. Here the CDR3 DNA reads TGTGCCAGCACCGCCGGGGACAACTCCTACGAGCAGTACTTC.

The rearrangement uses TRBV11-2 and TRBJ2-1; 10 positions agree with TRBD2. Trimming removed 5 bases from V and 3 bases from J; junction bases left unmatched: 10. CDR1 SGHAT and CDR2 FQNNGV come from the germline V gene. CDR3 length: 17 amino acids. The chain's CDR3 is CASSPSLAGEDYNEQFF. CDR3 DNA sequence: TGTGCCAGCAGCCCCTCGCTAGCGGGGGAGGACTACAATGAGCAGTTCTTC.

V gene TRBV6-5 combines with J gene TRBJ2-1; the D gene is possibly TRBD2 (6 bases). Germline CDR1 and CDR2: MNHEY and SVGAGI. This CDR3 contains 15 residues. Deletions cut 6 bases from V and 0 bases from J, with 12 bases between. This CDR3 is CASSSGLSSYNEQFF. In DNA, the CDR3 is TGTGCCAGCAGCTCGGGACTGAGCTCCTACAATGAGCAGTTCTTC.

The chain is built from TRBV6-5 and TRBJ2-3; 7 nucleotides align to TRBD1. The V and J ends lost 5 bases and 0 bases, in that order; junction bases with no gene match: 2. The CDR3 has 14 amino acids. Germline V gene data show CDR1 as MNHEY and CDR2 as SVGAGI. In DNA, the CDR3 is TGTGCCAGCAGTACGGGACAGAGCACAGATACGCAGTATTTT. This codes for CASSTGQSTDTQYF.

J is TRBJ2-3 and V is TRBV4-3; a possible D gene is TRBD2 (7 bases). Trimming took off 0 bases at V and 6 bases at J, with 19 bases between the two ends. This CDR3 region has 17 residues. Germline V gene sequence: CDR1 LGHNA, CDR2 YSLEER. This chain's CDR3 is CASSQDFGGQGLDTQYF. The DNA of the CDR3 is TGCGCCAGCAGCCAAGATTTCGGGGGGCAGGGGCTGGATACGCAGTATTTT.

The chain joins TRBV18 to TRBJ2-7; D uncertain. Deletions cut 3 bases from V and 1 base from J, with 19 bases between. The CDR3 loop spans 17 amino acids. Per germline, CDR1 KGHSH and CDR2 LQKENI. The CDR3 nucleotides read TGTGCCAGCTCACCTGAGTCGGGTGACCAATTTTCCTACGAGCAGTACTTC. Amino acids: CASSPESGDQFSYEQYF.

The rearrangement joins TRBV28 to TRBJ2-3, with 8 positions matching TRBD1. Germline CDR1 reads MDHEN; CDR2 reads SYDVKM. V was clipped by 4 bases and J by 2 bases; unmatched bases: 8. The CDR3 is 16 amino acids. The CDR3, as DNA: TGTGCCAGCAGTTCGCTTCAGACAGGGGCCACAGATACGCAGTATTTT. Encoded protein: CASSSLQTGATDTQYF.

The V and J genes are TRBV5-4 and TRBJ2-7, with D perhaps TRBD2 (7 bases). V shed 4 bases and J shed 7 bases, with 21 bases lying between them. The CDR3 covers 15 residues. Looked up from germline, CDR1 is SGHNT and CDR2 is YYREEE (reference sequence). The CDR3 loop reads CASSLGASGVWEQYF. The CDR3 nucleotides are TGTGCCAGCAGCCTGGGGGCTAGCGGTGTGTGGGAGCAGTACTTC.

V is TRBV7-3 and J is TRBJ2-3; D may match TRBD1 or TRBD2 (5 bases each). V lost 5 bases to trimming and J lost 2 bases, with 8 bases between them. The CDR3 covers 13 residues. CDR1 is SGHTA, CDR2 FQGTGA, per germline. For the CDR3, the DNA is TGTGCCAGCAGCCGGGACCACACAGATACGCAGTATTTT. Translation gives CASSRDHTDTQYF.

CDR3 sequence reads: CASSPSDRMNYGYTF. CDR3 DNA sequence: TGTGCCAGCAGCCCTTCGGACAGGATGAACTATGGCTACACCTTC. The chain carries TRBV7-9 and TRBJ1-2, with 7 nucleotides matching TRBD1. Germline-derived CDR1 and CDR2 are SEHNR and FQNEAQ (reference sequence). J gave up 2 bases and V 5 bases, and 8 bases lay outside the gene matches. The CDR3 extends over 15 amino acids.

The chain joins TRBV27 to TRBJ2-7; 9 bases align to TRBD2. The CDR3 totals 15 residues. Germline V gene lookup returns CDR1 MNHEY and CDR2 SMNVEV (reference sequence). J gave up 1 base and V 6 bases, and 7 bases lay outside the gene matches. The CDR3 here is CASSLTGLASYEQYF. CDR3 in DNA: TGTGCCAGCAGCTTAACGGGACTAGCTTCCTACGAGCAGTACTTC.

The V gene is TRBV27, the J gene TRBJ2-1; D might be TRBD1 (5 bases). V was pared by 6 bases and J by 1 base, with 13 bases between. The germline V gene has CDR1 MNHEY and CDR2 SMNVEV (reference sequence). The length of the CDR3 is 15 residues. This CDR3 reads CASRRDQGSYNEQFF. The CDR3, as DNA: TGTGCCAGCAGGCGAGACCAGGGTTCCTACAATGAGCAGTTCTTC.

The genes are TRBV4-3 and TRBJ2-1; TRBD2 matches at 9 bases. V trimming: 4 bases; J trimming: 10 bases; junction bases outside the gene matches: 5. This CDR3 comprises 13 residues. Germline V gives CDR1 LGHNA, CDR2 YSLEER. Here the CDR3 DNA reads TGCGCCAGCAGCCTGGGACTAGCTGGCGAGCAGTTCTTC. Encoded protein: CASSLGLAGEQFF.

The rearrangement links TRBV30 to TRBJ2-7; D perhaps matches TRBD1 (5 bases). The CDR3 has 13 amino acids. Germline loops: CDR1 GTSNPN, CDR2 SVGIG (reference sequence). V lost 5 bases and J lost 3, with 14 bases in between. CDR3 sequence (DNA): TGTGCCTGGTCAAGGGGTAGGGTCTACGAGCAGTACTTC. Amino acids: CAWSRGRVYEQYF.

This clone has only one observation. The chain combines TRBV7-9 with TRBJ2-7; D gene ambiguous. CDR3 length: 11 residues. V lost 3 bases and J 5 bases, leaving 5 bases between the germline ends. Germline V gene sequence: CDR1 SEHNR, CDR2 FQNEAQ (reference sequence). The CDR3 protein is CASSFMDEQYF. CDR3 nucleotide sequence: TGTGCCAGCAGCTTTATGGACGAGCAGTACTTC.

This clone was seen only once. The CDR3 spells CASSPLLDRNTEAFF. CDR3 nucleotide sequence: TGTGCCAGCAGTCCCCTCCTGGACAGGAACACTGAAGCTTTCTTT. This chain joins TRBV28 and TRBJ1-1; D might be TRBD1 (6 bases). Trimming shortened V by 5 bases and J by 1 base, and 14 bases separated the two germline ends. The CDR3 is 15 residues long. Per the germline V gene, CDR1 is MDHEN and CDR2 is SYDVKM.

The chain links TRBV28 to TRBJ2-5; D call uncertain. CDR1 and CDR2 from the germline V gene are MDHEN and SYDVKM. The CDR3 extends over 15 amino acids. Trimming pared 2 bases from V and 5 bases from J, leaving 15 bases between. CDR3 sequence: CASSLTFGVGETQYF. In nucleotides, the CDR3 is TGTGCCAGCAGTTTAACGTTCGGTGTTGGGGAGACCCAGTACTTC. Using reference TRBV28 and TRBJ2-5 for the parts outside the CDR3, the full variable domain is DVKVTQSSRYLVKRTGEKVFLECVQDMDHENMFWYRQDPGLGLRLIYFSYDVKMKEKGDIPEGYSVSREKKERFSLILESASTNQTSMYLCASSLTFGVGETQYFGPGTRLLVL.

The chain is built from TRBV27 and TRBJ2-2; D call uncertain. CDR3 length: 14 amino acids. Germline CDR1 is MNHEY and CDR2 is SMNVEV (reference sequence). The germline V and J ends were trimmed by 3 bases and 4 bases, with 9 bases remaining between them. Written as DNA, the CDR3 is TGTGCCAGCAGTTTGGGCGGAACCACCGGGGAGCTGTTTTTT. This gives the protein CASSLGGTTGELFF.

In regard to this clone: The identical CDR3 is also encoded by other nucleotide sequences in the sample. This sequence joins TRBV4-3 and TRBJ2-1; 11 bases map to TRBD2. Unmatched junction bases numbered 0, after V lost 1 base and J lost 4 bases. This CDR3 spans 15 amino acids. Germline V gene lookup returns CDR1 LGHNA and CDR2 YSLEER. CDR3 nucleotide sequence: TGCGCCAGCAGCCAAGGGACTAGCGGGTACAATGAGCAGTTCTTC. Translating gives CASSQGTSGYNEQFF.

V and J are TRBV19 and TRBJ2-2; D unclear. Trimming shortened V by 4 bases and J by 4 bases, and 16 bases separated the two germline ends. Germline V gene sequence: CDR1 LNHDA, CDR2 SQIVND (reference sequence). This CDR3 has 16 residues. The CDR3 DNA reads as TGTGCCAGTAGTACTCCTGAGGTAGCAGGCACCGGGGAGCTGTTTTTT. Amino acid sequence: CASSTPEVAGTGELFF.

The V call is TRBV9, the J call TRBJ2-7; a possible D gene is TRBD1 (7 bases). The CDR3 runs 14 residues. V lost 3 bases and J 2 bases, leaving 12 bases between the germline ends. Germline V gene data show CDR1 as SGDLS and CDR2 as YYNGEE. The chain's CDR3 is CASSEGGQPYEQYF. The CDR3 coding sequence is TGTGCCAGCAGCGAGGGGGGACAGCCCTACGAGCAGTACTTC.

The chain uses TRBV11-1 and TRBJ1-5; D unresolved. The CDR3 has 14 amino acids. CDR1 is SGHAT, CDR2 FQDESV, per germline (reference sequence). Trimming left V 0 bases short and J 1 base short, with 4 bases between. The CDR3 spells CASSLAGSNQPQHF. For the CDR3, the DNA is TGTGCCAGCAGCTTAGCTGGAAGCAATCAGCCCCAGCATTTT.